These T cell receptor beta chains were read from a single sample in a study of OX40 agonist ivuxolimab in advanced cancers. The assay was immunoSEQ multiplex PCR, and TCRdb's table has in-frame clones only and misses some. The table has about 24,000 clones, around 84% seen once; the top ten hold 25% to 30%. Sequencing was performed on CD4+ or CD8+ T cells sorted from blood, taken in a trial of the OX40 agonist ivuxolimab. The receptors were gathered from an adult with an advanced solid tumor such as melanoma, head and neck, liver or kidney cancer. CDR3s include the opening cysteine and the closing phenylalanine or tryptophan. D genes are given only for firm matches. Clone size appears in some rows only: once, few, many, or a class for an expanded clone.

CASSIATGLGQPQHF,TGTGCCAGTAGTATAGCGACAGGGCTGGGTCAGCCCCAGCATTTT,TRBV19,TRBD1,TRBJ1-5,-
CASSPSRLSYEQYF,TGTGCCAGCAGTCCGAGTAGGCTTTCCTACGAGCAGTACTTC,TRBV28,-,TRBJ2-7,few
CASSVGTSGNEQYF,TGTGCCAGCAGCGTCGGGACTAGTGGTAACGAGCAGTACTTC,TRBV9,TRBD2,TRBJ2-7,-
CASSWPLDEKLFF,TGTGCCAGCAGCTGGCCACTTGACGAAAAACTGTTTTTT,TRBV7-9,-,TRBJ1-4,-
CASSLYPGRSSYNEQFF,TGTGCTAGCAGCTTATACCCTGGAAGGAGCTCCTACAATGAGCAGTTCTTC,TRBV7-7,-,TRBJ2-1,-
CASSQAEGSGNQPQHF,TGTGCCAGCAGCCAAGCCGAGGGATCGGGCAATCAGCCCCAGCATTTT,TRBV4-2,-,TRBJ1-5,-
CASSPSLPGEGLFYEQYF,TGTGCCAGCAGCCCAAGCTTGCCGGGGGAGGGTCTGTTCTACGAGCAGTACTTC,TRBV4-2,TRBD2,TRBJ2-7,-
CASSTLDRGPAYEQYF,TGTGCCAGCAGTACCCTTGACAGGGGGCCCGCCTACGAGCAGTACTTC,TRBV28,TRBD1,TRBJ2-7,once
CASSQSKGGSPLHF,TGTGCCAGCAGCCAGTCTAAGGGAGGTTCACCCCTCCACTTT,TRBV4-2,-,TRBJ1-6,once
CASSRWVESELFF,TGTGCCAGCAGTCGGTGGGTGGAGTCGGAGCTGTTTTTT,TRBV2,-,TRBJ2-2,-
CASSSSGKGQYF,TGTGCCAGCAGCAGTTCGGGGAAAGGGCAGTACTTC,TRBV21-1,-,TRBJ2-7,-
CASSLLGTSGTDTQYF,TGTGCCAGCAGTTTACTTGGGACTAGCGGCACAGATACGCAGTATTTT,TRBV27,TRBD2,TRBJ2-3,-
CASSNQTSTGVQETQYF,TGTGCCAGCAGCAATCAAACATCGACTGGGGTACAAGAGACCCAGTACTTC,TRBV7-9,-,TRBJ2-5,-
CASSINSASSRYEQYF,TGTGCCAGTAGTATAAACTCGGCTAGTAGTCGGTACGAGCAGTACTTC,TRBV19,-,TRBJ2-7,-
CASAVDMDTQYF,TGTGCCAGCGCGGTAGATATGGATACGCAGTATTTT,TRBV7-8,-,TRBJ2-3,-
CASSLVFYEQYF,TGCGCCAGCAGTCTCGTATTTTACGAGCAGTACTTC,TRBV23-1,-,TRBJ2-7,-
CAWSPNLEAFF,TGTGCCTGGAGTCCCAACCTTGAAGCTTTCTTT,TRBV30,-,TRBJ1-1,-
CAWEHGGVYNEQFF,TGTGCCTGGGAGCACGGGGGGGTATACAATGAGCAGTTCTTC,TRBV30,TRBD2,TRBJ2-1,-
CASSFLERGTGPDGYTF,TGTGCCAGCAGCTTCTTAGAGAGGGGCACGGGGCCGGATGGCTACACCTTC,TRBV7-8,-,TRBJ1-2,-
CASSITGSSYEQYF,TGTGCCAGTAGTATAACCGGGAGCTCCTACGAGCAGTACTTC,TRBV19,-,TRBJ2-7,-
CASSSELANTGELFF,TGTGCCAGCAGTTCCGAATTAGCAAACACCGGGGAGCTGTTTTTT,TRBV2,-,TRBJ2-2,-
CASSSRTDYEQYF,TGTGCCAGCAGCTCACGGACAGACTACGAGCAGTACTTC,TRBV5-4,-,TRBJ2-7,-
CASSPLALGVGNTIYF,TGTGCCAGCAGCCCGCTGGCTCTCGGCGTAGGGAACACCATATATTTT,TRBV7-9,-,TRBJ1-3,-
CASSFVSEGETQYF,TGTGCCAGCAGCTTTGTTAGTGAGGGAGAGACCCAGTACTTC,TRBV7-9,-,TRBJ2-5,-
CASSQAGRDRLYGYTF,TGCGCCAGCAGCCAAGCGGGGAGGGACAGGCTCTATGGCTACACCTTC,TRBV4-1,TRBD1,TRBJ1-2,-
CASSIWRKNTGELFF,TGTGCCAGTAGTATTTGGAGAAAGAACACCGGGGAGCTGTTTTTT,TRBV19,-,TRBJ2-2,-
CASSLEGLNQPQHF,TGTGCCAGCAGCTTAGAGGGACTAAATCAGCCCCAGCATTTT,TRBV7-9,-,TRBJ1-5,-
CASRVGGFVDTQYF,TGTGCCAGCCGGGTGGGAGGATTCGTAGATACGCAGTATTTT,TRBV2,-,TRBJ2-3,-
CAWSPWGGYSSGNTIYF,TGTGCCTGGAGTCCCTGGGGGGGGTATAGCTCTGGAAACACCATATATTTT,TRBV30,-,TRBJ1-3,-
CASSKEFRGGLPRSYEQYF,TGTGCCAGCAGCAAAGAGTTTCGGGGGGGACTTCCGAGGTCCTACGAGCAGTACTTC,TRBV21-1,-,TRBJ2-7,-
CATSPLAGGPYEQYF,TGTGCCACCTCACCGCTGGCGGGAGGGCCCTACGAGCAGTACTTC,TRBV6-5,TRBD2,TRBJ2-7,few
CASSEGGNYGYTF,TGTGCCAGCAGTGAAGGCGGAAACTATGGCTACACCTTC,TRBV25-1,-,TRBJ1-2,-
CASSRLAGQTGELFF,TGTGCCAGCAGCCGATTAGCGGGACAGACCGGGGAGCTGTTTTTT,TRBV13,-,TRBJ2-2,few
CASSEAHRSGYEQYF,TGTGCCAGCAGTGAAGCGCACCGTTCCGGCTACGAGCAGTACTTC,TRBV2,-,TRBJ2-7,-
CASSVTGIAEAFF,TGTGCCAGCAGTGTTACAGGGATCGCTGAAGCTTTCTTT,TRBV25-1,-,TRBJ1-1,-
CASSQVGTGDEKLFF,TGCGCCAGCAGCCAAGTCGGGACAGGGGACGAAAAACTGTTTTTT,TRBV4-1,TRBD1,TRBJ1-4,-
CASSPFSGSGETQYF,TGTGCCAGCAGTCCTTTTTCGGGTAGTGGCGAGACCCAGTACTTC,TRBV6-1,-,TRBJ2-5,few
CASSELASGSQETQYF,TGCGCCAGCAGTGAGTTGGCTAGCGGGAGCCAAGAGACCCAGTACTTC,TRBV10-1,TRBD2,TRBJ2-5,few
CASSFQGSQPQHF,TGTGCCAGCAGCTTCCAGGGGAGTCAGCCCCAGCATTTT,TRBV5-6,-,TRBJ1-5,-
CASSLDGGGSYEQYF,TGTGCCAGCAGCTTAGATGGGGGGGGCTCCTACGAGCAGTACTTC,TRBV7-6,TRBD2,TRBJ2-7,few
CASSPAGNANYGYTF,TGTGCCAGCAGCCCGGCGGGAAACGCTAACTATGGCTACACCTTC,TRBV7-8,-,TRBJ1-2,-
CASSLWGQDEQYF,TGTGCCAGCAGTTTGTGGGGGCAGGACGAGCAGTACTTC,TRBV27,-,TRBJ2-7,-
CASSAPGLAEPYNEQFF,TGTGCCAGCAGCGCGCCTGGACTAGCGGAGCCCTACAATGAGCAGTTCTTC,TRBV9,TRBD2,TRBJ2-1,once
CASSYSEGALYYGYTF,TGTGCCAGCAGTTACTCGGAGGGTGCTTTGTACTATGGCTACACCTTC,TRBV6-5,-,TRBJ1-2,-
CASSQGGRSYEQYF,TGCGCCAGCAGCCAGGGGGGACGGAGCTACGAGCAGTACTTC,TRBV4-1,-,TRBJ2-7,-
CASSFSGGAHYEQYF,TGTGCCAGCAGTTTCTCGGGAGGGGCTCATTACGAGCAGTACTTC,TRBV27,TRBD2,TRBJ2-7,-
CASSRTGGAGETQYF,TGTGCCAGCAGTCGGACAGGGGGCGCGGGAGAGACCCAGTACTTC,TRBV2,TRBD1,TRBJ2-5,-
CSVWGTGFSYEQYF,TGCAGCGTTTGGGGGACAGGGTTCTCCTACGAGCAGTACTTC,TRBV29-1,TRBD1,TRBJ2-7,-
CSVVVRGRGYEQYF,TGCAGCGTTGTGGTTCGGGGCAGGGGTTACGAGCAGTACTTC,TRBV29-1,-,TRBJ2-7,-
CASRTGGSNQPQHF,TGTGCCAGCAGGACAGGGGGCAGCAATCAGCCCCAGCATTTT,TRBV6-5,TRBD1,TRBJ1-5,once
CASSLSGTSPDTQYF,TGTGCCAGCAGCTTATCCGGGACCTCCCCGGATACGCAGTATTTT,TRBV7-6,-,TRBJ2-3,once
CASSSRDFSYEQYF,TGTGCCAGCAGCTCCCGGGACTTCTCCTACGAGCAGTACTTC,TRBV11-2,-,TRBJ2-7,-
CASSLMAGGGGETQYF,TGTGCCAGCAGTTTAATGGCGGGAGGGGGGGGAGAGACCCAGTACTTC,TRBV27,TRBD2,TRBJ2-5,-
CASSGAGTSNWAYNEQFF,TGTGCCAGCAGTGGGGCAGGGACTAGTAATTGGGCCTACAATGAGCAGTTCTTC,TRBV6-1,TRBD2,TRBJ2-1,-
CASRWTGSNTEAFF,TGTGCCAGCAGGTGGACAGGGTCGAACACTGAAGCTTTCTTT,TRBV6-5,TRBD1,TRBJ1-1,once